The sequence of this T cell receptor beta chain was determined in a study of CD8 T cells in Susac syndrome. Sequencing of TCR beta was performed on blood CD8+ T cells and on blood CD4+ T cells. TEMRA cells were enriched by FACS, while CD8+ and CD4+ T cells were obtained through a negative isolation that was performed magnetically. After extraction with the RNeasy kit, roughly 0.5 to 1 ug of the RNA was reverse transcribed using random hexamers. Across 54 Vbeta and 13 Jbeta, TCR beta CDR3 was amplified with immunoSEQ multiplex PCR. Using its own MiXCR run on the immunoSEQ multiplex PCR reads, TCRdb lists one record per CDR3 protein. The sample has about 430,000 distinct CDR3 sequences; about 85% are singletons. This clonotype was found once. This CDR3 is 16 amino acids long. Germline loops: CDR1 MGHRA, CDR2 YSYEKL. V gave up 4 bases and J gave up 5 bases, with 21 bases separating them.

The gene calls are TRBV4-1 and TRBJ2-7; D possibly matches TRBD1 or TRBD2 (5 bases each). Sequenced sample: CD8+ T cells from PBMCs. This clonotype was sampled from a human donor with multiple sclerosis. The CDR3 sequence: CASSRLREQGRNEQYF. The CDR3 bases are TGCGCCAGCAGCCGACTCAGGGAGCAGGGTCGGAACGAGCAGTACTTC.